The 11 T cell receptor beta chains reported below all come from one sample, sequenced in a study of blood T cell repertoires in COVID-19. The data were produced by immunoSEQ multiplex PCR, yet TCRdb's version contains in-frame clones alone and is incomplete. The data show tens of thousands of clones, with over 80% seen just once and 8% to 10% held by the top ten. Sample: peripheral blood. Receptors originate from a human donor in a cohort sampled during active COVID-19.

The chain combines TRBV6-6 with TRBJ1-2; D is unresolved. Germline CDR1 MNHNY, CDR2 SVGAGI (reference sequence). This CDR3 contains 12 residues. The V and J ends lost 7 bases and 4 bases respectively, with 10 bases between them. The CDR3, as DNA: TGTGCCAGCAACCCCAGGTCCTATGGCTACACCTTC. It is translated as CASNPRSYGYTF.

The chain recombines TRBV6-2 or TRBV6-3 with TRBJ2-6, with D tentatively TRBD2 (5 bases). Trimming cost V 4 bases and J 3 bases, with 13 bases left between them. Germline CDR1 is MNHEY and CDR2 is SVGEGT. This CDR3 has 16 amino acids. CDR3 sequence: CASSFNGEGGANVLTF. As DNA, the CDR3 is TGTGCCAGCAGTTTTAACGGGGAAGGTGGGGCCAACGTCCTGACTTTC.

The gene calls are TRBV7-3 and TRBJ2-5; D remains ambiguous. The CDR3 extends over 13 amino acids. The V gene lost 0 bases and the J gene lost 5 bases, with 7 bases spanning the gap. Germline lookup yields CDR1 SGHTA and CDR2 FQGTGA. CDR3 nucleotide sequence: TGTGCCAGCAGCTTAACCCCTCCTGAGACCCAGTACTTC. Amino acids: CASSLTPPETQYF.

This clone was seen a few times. The chain uses TRBV7-9 and TRBJ1-2; 9 bases agree with TRBD1. The CDR3 loop spans 14 amino acids. J lost 4 bases, V lost 5 bases, and 5 bases had no gene match. Germline CDR1 reads SEHNR; CDR2 reads FQNEAQ (reference sequence). Here the CDR3 reads CASSPRDRAYGYTF. The CDR3 region has the DNA TGTGCCAGCAGCCCCCGGGACAGGGCCTATGGCTACACCTTC.

This chain uses TRBV27 with TRBJ2-5, with D maybe TRBD2 (6 bases). The germline V and J ends were trimmed by 6 bases and 4 bases, with 24 bases remaining between them. Germline loops: CDR1 MNHEY, CDR2 SMNVEV (reference sequence). The CDR3 covers 17 residues. CDR3 sequence (DNA): TGTGCCAGCAGGACCTACCCAGGGAGGTCTAATGGAGAGACCCAGTACTTC. It yields the protein CASRTYPGRSNGETQYF.

The chain uses TRBV20-1 and TRBJ1-6; 7 bases fit TRBD1. Looked up from germline, CDR1 is DFQATT and CDR2 is SNEGSKA (reference sequence). This CDR3 is 13 amino acids long. J was trimmed by 8 bases and V by 3 bases; bases with no gene match: 4. CDR3 nucleotides: TGCAGTGCTAGTGCGCAGGGGGATTCACCCCTCCACTTT. The encoded protein is CSASAQGDSPLHF.

The gene calls are TRBV7-2 and TRBJ1-5, with a weak D call TRBD1 (6 bases). The V and J ends lost 1 base and 3 bases respectively, with 13 bases between them. Germline V lookup: CDR1 SGHTA, CDR2 FQGNSA. The CDR3 extends over 16 amino acids. CDR3 residues: CASSLGGTRSNQPQHF. The CDR3 DNA sequence: TGTGCCAGCAGCTTAGGAGGGACAAGGTCCAATCAGCCCCAGCATTTT.

This clone has only one observation. The chain combines TRBV30 with TRBJ2-7, with TRBD2 identical over 15 bases. Germline V gene data show CDR1 as GTSNPN and CDR2 as SVGIG (reference sequence). The CDR3 spans 18 residues. V was pared by 1 base and J by 3 bases, with 10 bases of the junction left unmatched. The CDR3: CAWSDPRTSGRARYEQYF. For the CDR3, the DNA is TGTGCCTGGAGTGACCCCCGGACTAGCGGGAGGGCCCGCTACGAGCAGTACTTC.

This clone has only one observation. The chain is built from TRBV30 and TRBJ1-5, with 8 bases aligning to TRBD1. CDR3 length: 15 amino acids. Trimming took 0 bases from V and 7 from J; bases not matched to a gene: 8. CDR1 is GTSNPN, CDR2 SVGIG, per germline (reference sequence). As DNA, the CDR3 is TGTGCCTGGAGTGTAGGGCAGGGGGCGAGACAGCCCCAGCATTTT. Residues: CAWSVGQGARQPQHF. Looking up the rest from reference TRBV30 and TRBJ1-5 gives the full variable domain: SQTIHQWPATLVQPVGSPLSLECTVEGTSNPNLYWYRQAAGRGLQLLFYSVGIGQISSEVPQNLSASRPQDRQFILSSKKLLLSDSGFYLCAWSVGQGARQPQHFGDGTRLSIL.

V is TRBV9 and J is TRBJ2-2; D gene uncertain. CDR1 and CDR2 (germline): SGDLS, YYNGEE. V was clipped by 3 bases and J by 2 bases, with 11 bases between them. CDR3 size: 15 residues. CDR3 protein: CASSASDSNTGELFF. DNA of the CDR3: TGTGCCAGCAGCGCCTCAGATTCAAACACCGGGGAGCTGTTTTTT.

The chain couples TRBV9 to TRBJ1-6, with 7 positions matching TRBD1. This CDR3 region has 15 residues. V gave up 4 bases and J gave up 7 bases; unmatched junction bases: 8. Germline loops: CDR1 SGDLS, CDR2 YYNGEE. Here the CDR3 DNA reads TGTGCCAGCAGCCCTGACAGGGCAGGAAATTCACCCCTCCACTTT. It translates to CASSPDRAGNSPLHF.